A selection of T cell receptor beta chains follows, all from one sample in a study of CD8+CD57+ T cells in acquired aplastic anemia. TCRdb reprocessed the reads with MiXCR, giving one entry per CDR3 protein. The sample has about 150,000 distinct CDR3 sequences; about 48% are singletons. The specimen was sorted CD4+, CD8+, or CD8+CD57+ T cells (not recorded which) from PBMCs. All receptors come from a human donor with aplastic anemia. The CDR3 runs from the conserved cysteine through the conserved F or W. The D gene is left open where the match is weak. Where a row states a size, it is once, few, many or the class of an expanded clone; other rows omit it.

D gene	V gene	J gene	clone size	CDR3 DNA	CDR3 protein
TRBD2	TRBV29-1	TRBJ2-3	NA	TGCAGCGTTGCACTAGCGGGGAGCACAGATACGCAGTATTTT	CSVALAGSTDTQYF
TRBD2	TRBV7-9	TRBJ2-7	NA	TGTGCCAGCAGCTTCAGCGGGGGCCCCTACGAGCAGTACTTC	CASSFSGGPYEQYF
NA	TRBV7-8	TRBJ2-7	NA	TGTGCCAGCAGCCCATCGCCGGGACATAGCTCCTACGGGCAGTACTTC	CASSPSPGHSSYGQYF
NA	TRBV7-3	TRBJ2-1	few	TGTGCCAGCAGCTTAACAGCGGTGAGCTCCTACAATGAGCAGTTCTTC	CASSLTAVSSYNEQFF
TRBD1	TRBV15	TRBJ2-7	NA	TGTGCCACCAGCTCCCCAGGGGGCCTTGAGCAGTACTTC	CATSSPGGLEQYF
TRBD1	TRBV11-1	TRBJ1-6	once	TGTGCCAGCAGCTCATCCGGGACAGCGTATAATTCACCCCTCCACTTT	CASSSSGTAYNSPLHF
NA	TRBV28	TRBJ2-1	once	TGTGCCAGCAGTCGGACCTGGAGCAGCTCCTACAATGAGCAGTTCTTC	CASSRTWSSSYNEQFF
NA	TRBV6-1	TRBJ2-7	many	TGTGCCAGCAGTGAAGATACAGGTACCTACGAGCAGTACTTC	CASSEDTGTYEQYF
NA	TRBV5-1	TRBJ2-1	NA	TGCGCCAGCAGCCCCCAGGCAGGGGGGAATGAGCAGTTCTTC	CASSPQAGGNEQFF
NA	TRBV10-3	TRBJ2-7	NA	TGTGCCATCAGTGTTGCGGAAACCTACGAGCAGTACTTC	CAISVAETYEQYF
NA	TRBV2	TRBJ2-3	few	TGTGCCAGCAGCCCCGCTCGAAGTGCAGATACGCAGTATTTT	CASSPARSADTQYF
NA	TRBV10-3	TRBJ2-5	NA	TGTGCCATCAGTGAGGTAGTAAGTGAGACCCAGTACTTC	CAISEVVSETQYF